What follows are 15 T cell receptor beta chains derived from one specimen sequenced in a study of OX40 agonist ivuxolimab in advanced cancers. Sequencing was performed with immunoSEQ multiplex PCR; in TCRdb, only in-frame clones are kept and a portion is missing. The sample comprises roughly 35,000 clones, roughly 81% of which are singletons, and about 20% rests with the top ten. This material consisted of CD4+ or CD8+ T cells sorted from blood, taken in a trial of the OX40 agonist ivuxolimab. Receptors were obtained from an adult with an advanced solid tumor such as melanoma, head and neck, liver or kidney cancer.

This chain uses TRBV29-1 with TRBJ2-7; D possibly corresponds to TRBD2 (6 bases). The CDR3 is 13 amino acids. CDR1 is SQVTM and CDR2 is ANQGSEA in the germline V gene. Trimming stripped 7 bases from V and 6 bases from J, with 19 bases between. CDR3 nucleotide sequence: TGCAGCGCCGGGTGGGAGGATGGTGGCGAGCAGTACTTC. The encoded protein is CSAGWEDGGEQYF.

The J gene is TRBJ1-1, the V gene TRBV7-9; possible D gene TRBD1, 6 bases. Germline values: CDR1 SEHNR, CDR2 FQNEAQ (reference sequence). The CDR3 is 14 residues long. Trimming removed 6 bases from V and 2 bases from J, with 13 bases in between. CDR3 in DNA: TGTGCCAGCAGTCTGACAGGCGTCAACACTGAAGCTTTCTTT. Translating gives CASSLTGVNTEAFF. Drawing the rest from reference TRBV7-9 and TRBJ1-1, the complete variable domain is DTGVSQNPRHKITKRGQNVTFRCDPISEHNRLYWYRQTLGQGPEFLTYFQNEAQLEKSRLLSDRFSAERPKGSFSTLEIQRTEQGDSAMYLCASSLTGVNTEAFFGQGTRLTVV.

The chain employs TRBV2 and TRBJ2-7, with D possibly matching TRBD2 (6 bases). The CDR3 spans 14 residues. Per the germline V gene, CDR1 is SNHLY and CDR2 is FYNNEI. V lost 7 bases, J lost 4 bases, and 17 bases lay in between. The CDR3 is CASTTGLLPYEQYF. CDR3 in DNA: TGTGCCAGCACCACGGGACTCCTCCCTTACGAGCAGTACTTC.

This clone came up once. The chain recombines TRBV7-4 with TRBJ2-5, with 10 bases that match TRBD1. CDR1 SGHVT and CDR2 SQSDAQ come from the germline V gene. V was clipped by 4 bases and J by 4 bases; unmatched bases: 6. The CDR3 runs to 15 residues. The chain's CDR3 is CASSYIGQGVETQYF. In DNA, the CDR3 is TGTGCCAGCAGCTATATCGGACAGGGGGTAGAGACCCAGTACTTC.

The genes are TRBV4-3 and TRBJ2-7, with 7 bases that match TRBD1. The germline gives CDR1 LGHNA, CDR2 YSLEER. Unmatched junction bases numbered 6, after V lost 0 bases and J lost 4 bases. The CDR3 runs to 15 residues. The CDR3 DNA reads as TGCGCCAGCAGCCAAGATGCACAGGGGTGGTACGAGCAGTACTTC. It yields the protein CASSQDAQGWYEQYF.

The rearrangement joins TRBV9 to TRBJ2-5, with 10 bases matching TRBD2. The germline V gene has CDR1 SGDLS and CDR2 YYNGEE. This CDR3 region has 16 residues. Losses at the gene ends were 0 bases for V and 2 bases for J; bases not matched to a gene: 4. The CDR3 DNA reads TGTGCCAGCAGCGTAGCTAGCGGGAGAGTACAAGAGACCCAGTACTTC. The encoded protein is CASSVASGRVQETQYF.

The V call is TRBV6-5, the J call TRBJ1-5; 8 bases map to TRBD1. The length of the CDR3 is 15 residues. V lost 1 base and J lost 4; bases outside the gene matches: 3. CDR1 is MNHEY and CDR2 is SVGAGI in the germline V gene. Written as DNA, the CDR3 is TGTGCCAGCAGTTACTACAGGGGGAAGAATCAGCCCCAGCATTTT. Protein sequence: CASSYYRGKNQPQHF.

The rearrangement uses TRBV18 and TRBJ2-1; possible D gene TRBD2, 5 bases. Trimming pared 2 bases from V and 7 bases from J, leaving 12 bases between. Germline V CDR1 and CDR2: KGHSH, LQKENI. There are 14 residues in the CDR3. CDR3 bases: TGTGCCAGCTCACCATATCGGGAAACGAATGAGCAGTTCTTC. Its protein is CASSPYRETNEQFF.

The rearrangement links TRBV28 to TRBJ2-3; D gene unclear. The CDR3 is 14 residues long. Trimming removed 8 bases at V and 0 bases at J, with 12 bases between. Germline CDR1 is MDHEN and CDR2 is SYDVKM. DNA of the CDR3: TGTGCCAGCTTCCCTACCATTAGCACAGATACGCAGTATTTT. Protein: CASFPTISTDTQYF.

This chain uses TRBV23-1 with TRBJ2-7, with D unclear. TRBV23-1 carries the ORF label, with uncertain function. This CDR3 is built from 15 residues. V gave up 0 bases and J gave up 7 bases, with 16 bases separating them. The CDR3 DNA reads TGCGCCAGCAGTCAATCGAAGGGCCTCGGTTGGGAGCAGTACTTC. This sequence encodes CASSQSKGLGWEQYF.

This clone appeared a few times. The chain couples TRBV11-2 to TRBJ2-7; 7 nucleotides match TRBD1. The CDR3 loop spans 13 amino acids. From germline, CDR1 is SGHAT and CDR2 FQNNGV. V lost 8 bases, J lost 3 bases, and 7 bases stayed unmatched. The CDR3, as DNA: TGTGCCAGCGGGGGACAGACCGGCTACGAGCAGTACTTC. This encodes CASGGQTGYEQYF.

The genes are TRBV7-9 and TRBJ1-1; weak D call: TRBD1 (6 bases). V was pared by 3 bases and J by 4 bases, with 12 bases between. The CDR3 sequence is 14 residues long. CDR1 is SEHNR, CDR2 FQNEAQ, per germline (reference sequence). The chain's CDR3 is CASSFEVGATEAFF. CDR3 bases: TGTGCCAGCAGCTTTGAGGTGGGGGCCACTGAAGCTTTCTTT.

The chain combines TRBV30 with TRBJ2-1; D is tentatively TRBD1 or TRBD2 (5 bases each). The V and J ends lost 2 bases and 10 bases respectively, with 9 bases between them. The length of the CDR3 is 11 residues. Looked up from germline, CDR1 is GTSNPN and CDR2 is SVGIG (reference sequence). CDR3 amino acids: CAWSLRDEQFF. The CDR3 nucleotides are TGTGCCTGGAGTCTCAGGGACGAGCAGTTCTTC.

This chain connects TRBV29-1 to TRBJ2-3; 8 bases align to TRBD2. The V gene end was trimmed by 6 bases and the J gene end by 8 bases; junction bases not matched to a gene: 1. This CDR3 is built from 10 residues. CDR1 SQVTM and CDR2 ANQGSEA come from the germline V gene. The CDR3: CSVLAGTQYF. The CDR3 DNA is TGCAGCGTCCTAGCGGGTACGCAGTATTTT.

The genes are TRBV19 and TRBJ2-7, with D possibly being TRBD1 (5 bases). Germline lookup yields CDR1 LNHDA and CDR2 SQIVND (reference sequence). CDR3 length: 14 residues. With 5 bases removed from V and 0 bases from J, the gap between germline ends came to 11 bases. The CDR3 nucleotides read TGTGCCAGTAGTCCCAGGGCAAGCTCCTACGAGCAGTACTTC. This encodes CASSPRASSYEQYF. Looking up the rest from reference TRBV19 and TRBJ2-7 gives the full variable domain: DGGITQSPKYLFRKEGQNVTLSCEQNLNHDAMYWYRQDPGQGLRLIYYSQIVNDFQKGDIAEGYSVSREKKESFPLTVTSAQKNPTAFYLCASSPRASSYEQYFGPGTRLTVT.